The present TCR beta chain was sequenced within a study of blood T cell repertoires in COVID-19. This CDR3 is 14 amino acids long. The germline V gene has CDR1 MDHEN and CDR2 SYDVKM. The junction had 5 bases not matched to a gene; V was cut back by 4 bases and J by 7 bases. Method: immunoSEQ multiplex PCR; TCRdb's copy keeps in-frame clones and lacks some. Found here are 400,000 to 450,000 clones, roughly 91% of them singletons; the top ten hold approximately 0.65%. This receptor was identified in a young man who had recovered from COVID-19. The sample was PBMCs or T cells enriched from blood (not recorded which). The chain links TRBV28 to TRBJ1-4; 8 nucleotides align to TRBD1. In nucleotides, the CDR3 is TGTGCCAGCAGTTCGGGACAGGAACTTGAAAAACTGTTTTTT. It codes for CASSSGQELEKLFF.